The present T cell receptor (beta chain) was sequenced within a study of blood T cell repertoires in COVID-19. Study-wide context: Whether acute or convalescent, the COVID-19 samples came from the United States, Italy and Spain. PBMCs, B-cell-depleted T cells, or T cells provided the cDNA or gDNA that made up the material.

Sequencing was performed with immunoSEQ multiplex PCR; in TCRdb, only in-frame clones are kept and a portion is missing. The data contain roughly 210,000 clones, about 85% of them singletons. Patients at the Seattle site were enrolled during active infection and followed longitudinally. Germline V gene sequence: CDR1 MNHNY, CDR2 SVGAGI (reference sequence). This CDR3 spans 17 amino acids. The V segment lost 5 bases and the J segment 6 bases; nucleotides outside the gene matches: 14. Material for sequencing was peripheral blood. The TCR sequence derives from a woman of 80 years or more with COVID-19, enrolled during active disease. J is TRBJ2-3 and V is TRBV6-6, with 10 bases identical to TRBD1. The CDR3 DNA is TGTGCCAGCAGTCGCCGTTTGGGACAGGGGTACTTGGATACGCAGTATTTT. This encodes CASSRRLGQGYLDTQYF.